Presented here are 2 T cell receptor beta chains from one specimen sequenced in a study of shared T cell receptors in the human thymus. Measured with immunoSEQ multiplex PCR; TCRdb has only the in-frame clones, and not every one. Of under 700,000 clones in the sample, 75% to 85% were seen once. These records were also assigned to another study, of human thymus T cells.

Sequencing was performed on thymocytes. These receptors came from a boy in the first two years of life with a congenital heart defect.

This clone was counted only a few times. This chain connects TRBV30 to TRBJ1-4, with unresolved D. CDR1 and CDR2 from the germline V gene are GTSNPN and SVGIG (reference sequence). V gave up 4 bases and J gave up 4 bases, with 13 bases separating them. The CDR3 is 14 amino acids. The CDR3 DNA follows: TGTGCCTGGAATCCCGGGTGGAATAATGAAAAACTGTTTTTT. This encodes CAWNPGWNNEKLFF.

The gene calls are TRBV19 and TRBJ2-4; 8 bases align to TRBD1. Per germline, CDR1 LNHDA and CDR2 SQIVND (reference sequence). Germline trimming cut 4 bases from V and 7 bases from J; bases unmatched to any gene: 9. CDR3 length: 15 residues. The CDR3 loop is CASSTHRTGKNIQYF. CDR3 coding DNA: TGTGCCAGTAGTACCCATCGGACAGGGAAGAACATTCAGTACTTC.